These 5 T cell receptor beta chains share one sample of origin, sequenced in a study of T cell responses to AZD1222 COVID-19 vaccine. Assay used: immunoSEQ multiplex PCR; TCRdb lists only in-frame clones, some missing. The table has about 160,000 clones, 80% to 95% seen once. Specimen: peripheral blood, collected 28 days after the second AZD1222 dose. Receptors were obtained from an adult who received the AZD1222 COVID-19 vaccine.

The genes are TRBV6-5 and TRBJ1-5, with D unresolved. Germline V gene lookup returns CDR1 MNHEY and CDR2 SVGAGI. V was cut by 2 bases and J by 2 bases, with 13 bases left in between. This CDR3 contains 16 residues. The CDR3 region is CASSYRSAPGNQPQHF. In nucleotides, the CDR3 is TGTGCCAGCAGTTACAGGTCCGCCCCTGGCAATCAGCCCCAGCATTTT.

The V call is TRBV6-5, the J call TRBJ1-1; 9 nucleotides agree with TRBD1. With V trimmed by 5 bases and J by 3 bases, 7 bases remained unmatched. The length of the CDR3 is 15 residues. CDR1 and CDR2 (germline): MNHEY, SVGAGI. As DNA, the CDR3 is TGTGCCAGCAGTCCGACAGGGGGGAAATACACTGAAGCTTTCTTT. This sequence encodes CASSPTGGKYTEAFF.

The chain has TRBV4-1 and TRBJ2-7; D call uncertain. The CDR3 consists of 16 residues. V was pared by 1 base and J by 0 bases, with 13 bases between. Looked up from germline, CDR1 is MGHRA and CDR2 is YSYEKL. The CDR3 is CASSQVQLMNSYEQYF. CDR3 sequence (DNA): TGCGCCAGCAGCCAAGTTCAGCTTATGAACTCCTACGAGCAGTACTTC.

This chain connects TRBV21-1 to TRBJ2-7; TRBD2 is the table's D call and was not checked against the DNA. TRBV21-1 is a recognized pseudogene. This CDR3 comprises 18 residues. The CDR3 region is CASSKGFRKREGHNEQYF. The CDR3 nucleotides read TGTGCCAGCAGCAAAGGGTTCCGGAAGCGGGAGGGCCATAACGAGCAGTACTTC.

The chain joins TRBV12-5 to TRBJ2-7; 8 bases are shared with TRBD1. The CDR3 length is 14 residues. V gave up 3 bases and J gave up 6 bases; unmatched junction bases: 7. Germline V gene data show CDR1 as LGHNT and CDR2 as FRNRAP. DNA of the CDR3: TGTGCTAGTGGTTTCCGGGACAGGCCTGCCGAGCAGTACTTC. Amino acid sequence: CASGFRDRPAEQYF.